Here is one T cell receptor beta chain with its context. Its antigen is undetermined. These data belong to a study of beta chain features in type 1 diabetes. Expressed TCRB transcripts were sequenced, since all the RNA that had been isolated was reverse transcribed. Several million reads was the average for naive, central memory and regulatory T cell samples. Data came from immunoSEQ multiplex PCR; TCRdb stores just in-frame clones and leaves some out. The sample consists of hundreds of thousands of clones, around 15% of them appearing once. Findings of the study overall: Small HLA sub-analyses could not settle whether HLA shapes TCRB rearrangement. In every one of the four CD4+ subsets, TCRB CDR3s were moderately but significantly shorter in Type 1 diabetes patients. It was among patients, rather than healthy donors, that naive, central memory and Treg TCRB repertoires appeared more similar.

V lost 5 bases to trimming and J lost 7 bases, with 9 bases between them. From germline, CDR1 is MNHEY and CDR2 SVGAGI. This CDR3 contains 13 residues. The source of this sequence is a man younger than 30 with type 1 diabetes. V usage is TRBV6-5 and J usage is TRBJ1-6; D gene unclear. The sequencing input was naive CD4+ T cells from blood. This CDR3 reads CASSRTGNSPLHF. In DNA, the CDR3 is TGTGCCAGCAGTCGTACTGGGAATTCACCCCTCCACTTT.